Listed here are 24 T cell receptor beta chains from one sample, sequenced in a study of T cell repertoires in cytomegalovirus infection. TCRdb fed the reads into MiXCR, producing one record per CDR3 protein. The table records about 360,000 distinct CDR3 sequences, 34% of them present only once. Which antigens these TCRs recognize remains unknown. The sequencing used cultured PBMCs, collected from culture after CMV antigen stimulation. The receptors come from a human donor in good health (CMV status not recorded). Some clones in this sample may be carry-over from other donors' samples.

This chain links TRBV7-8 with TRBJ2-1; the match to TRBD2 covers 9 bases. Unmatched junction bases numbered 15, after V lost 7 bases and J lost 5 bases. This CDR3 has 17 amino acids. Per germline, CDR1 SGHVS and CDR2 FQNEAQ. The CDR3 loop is CASTVNPTSGPDNEQFF. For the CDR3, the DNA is TGTGCCAGCACCGTAAACCCGACTAGCGGACCAGACAATGAGCAGTTCTTC. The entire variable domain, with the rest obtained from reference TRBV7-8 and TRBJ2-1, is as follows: GAGVSQSPRYKVAKRGQDVALRCDPISGHVSLFWYQQALGQGPEFLTYFQNEAQLDKSGLPSDRFFAERPEGSVSTLKIQRTQQEDSAVYLCASTVNPTSGPDNEQFFGPGTRLTVL.

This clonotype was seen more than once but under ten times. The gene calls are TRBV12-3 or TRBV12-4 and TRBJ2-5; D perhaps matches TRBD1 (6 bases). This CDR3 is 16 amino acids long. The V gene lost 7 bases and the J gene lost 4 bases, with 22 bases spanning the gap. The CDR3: CASTQWGGQGRETQYF. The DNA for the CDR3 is TGTGCCAGCACTCAATGGGGCGGCCAGGGGAGAGAGACCCAGTACTTC.

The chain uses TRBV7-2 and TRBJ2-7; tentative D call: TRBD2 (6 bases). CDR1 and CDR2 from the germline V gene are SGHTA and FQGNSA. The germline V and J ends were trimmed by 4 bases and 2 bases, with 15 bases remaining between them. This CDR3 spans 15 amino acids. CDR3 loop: CASSSGLTGTYEQYF. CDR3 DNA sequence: TGTGCCAGCAGCTCAGGACTAACTGGCACCTACGAGCAGTACTTC.

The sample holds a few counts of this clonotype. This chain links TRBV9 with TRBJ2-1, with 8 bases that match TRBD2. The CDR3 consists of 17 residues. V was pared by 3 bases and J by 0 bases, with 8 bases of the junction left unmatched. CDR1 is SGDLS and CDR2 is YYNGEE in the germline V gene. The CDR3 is CASSERTSTISYNEQFF. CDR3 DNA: TGTGCCAGCAGCGAGAGGACTAGCACTATCTCCTACAATGAGCAGTTCTTC.

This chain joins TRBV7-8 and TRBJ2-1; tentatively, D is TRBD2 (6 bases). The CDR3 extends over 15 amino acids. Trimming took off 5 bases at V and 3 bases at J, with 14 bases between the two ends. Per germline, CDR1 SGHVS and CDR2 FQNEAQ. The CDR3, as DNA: TGTGCCAGCAGCATACGTATAGCGGACTACAATGAGCAGTTCTTC. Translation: CASSIRIADYNEQFF.

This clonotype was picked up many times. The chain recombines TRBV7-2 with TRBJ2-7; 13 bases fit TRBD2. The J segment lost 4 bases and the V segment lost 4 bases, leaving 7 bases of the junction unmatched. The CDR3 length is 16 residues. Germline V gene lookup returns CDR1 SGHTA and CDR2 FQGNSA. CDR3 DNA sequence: TGTGCCAGCAGCTCTCGACTAGCGGGAGGACGGTACGAGCAGTACTTC. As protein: CASSSRLAGGRYEQYF.

This CDR3 is CASSLNYGTGWQYF. CDR3 nucleotide sequence: TGTGCCAGCAGTCTGAACTACGGGACAGGGTGGCAGTACTTC. This chain uses TRBV6-2 or TRBV6-3 with TRBJ2-7, with 9 bases lining up with TRBD1. The length of the CDR3 is 14 residues. CDR1 and CDR2 (germline): MNHEY, SVGEGT. The ends lost 5 bases at V and 9 bases at J; junction bases unmatched: 11.

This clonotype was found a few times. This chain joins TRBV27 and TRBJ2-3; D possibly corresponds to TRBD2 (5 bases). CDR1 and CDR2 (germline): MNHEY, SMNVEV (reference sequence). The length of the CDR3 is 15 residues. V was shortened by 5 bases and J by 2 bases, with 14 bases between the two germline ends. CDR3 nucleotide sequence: TGTGCCAGCAGTCGGACGGCCGGGGACACAGATACGCAGTATTTT. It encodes CASSRTAGDTDTQYF.

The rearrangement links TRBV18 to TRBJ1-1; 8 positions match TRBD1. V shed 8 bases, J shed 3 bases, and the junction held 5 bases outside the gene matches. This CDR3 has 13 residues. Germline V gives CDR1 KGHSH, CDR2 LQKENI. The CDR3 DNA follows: TGTGCCAGCCCGCAGGGGGCCGACACTGAAGCTTTCTTT. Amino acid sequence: CASPQGADTEAFF.

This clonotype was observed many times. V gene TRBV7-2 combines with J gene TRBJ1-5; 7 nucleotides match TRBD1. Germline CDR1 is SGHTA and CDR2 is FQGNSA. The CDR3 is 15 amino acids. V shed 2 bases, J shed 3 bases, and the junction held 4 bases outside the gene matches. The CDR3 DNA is TGTGCCAGCAGCTTATGGGACAGATCCAATCAGCCCCAGCATTTT. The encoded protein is CASSLWDRSNQPQHF.

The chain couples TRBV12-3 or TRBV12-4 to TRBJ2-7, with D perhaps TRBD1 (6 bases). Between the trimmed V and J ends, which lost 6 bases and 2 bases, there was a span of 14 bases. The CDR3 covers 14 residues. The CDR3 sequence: CASSRGQQAYEQYV. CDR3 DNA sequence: TGTGCCAGCAGCCGAGGACAGCAAGCCTACGAGCAGTACGTC.

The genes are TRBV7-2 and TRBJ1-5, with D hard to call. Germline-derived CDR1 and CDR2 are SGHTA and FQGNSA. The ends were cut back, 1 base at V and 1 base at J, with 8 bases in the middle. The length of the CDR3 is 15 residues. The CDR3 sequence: CASSLVGWSNQPQHF. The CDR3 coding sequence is TGTGCCAGCAGCTTAGTAGGATGGAGCAATCAGCCCCAGCATTTT.

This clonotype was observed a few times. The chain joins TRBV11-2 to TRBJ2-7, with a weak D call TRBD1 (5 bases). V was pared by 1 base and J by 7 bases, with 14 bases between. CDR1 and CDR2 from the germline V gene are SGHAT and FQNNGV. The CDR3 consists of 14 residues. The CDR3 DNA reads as TGTGCCAGCAGCTTAGTCCCTTGGACACTAGAGCAGTACGTC. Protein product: CASSLVPWTLEQYV.

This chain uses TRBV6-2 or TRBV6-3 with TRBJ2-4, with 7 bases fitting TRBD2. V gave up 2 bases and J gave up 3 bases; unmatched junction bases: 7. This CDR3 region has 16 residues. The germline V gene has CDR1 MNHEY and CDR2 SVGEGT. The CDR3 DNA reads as TGTGCCAGCAGTTACGACGGGAGGAGCAACAAAAACATTCAGTACTTC. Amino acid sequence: CASSYDGRSNKNIQYF.

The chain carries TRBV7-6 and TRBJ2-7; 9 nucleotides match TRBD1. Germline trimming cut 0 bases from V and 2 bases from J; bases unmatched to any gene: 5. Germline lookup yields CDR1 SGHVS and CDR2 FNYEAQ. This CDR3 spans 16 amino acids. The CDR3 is CASSLAPGQGPYEQYV. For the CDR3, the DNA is TGTGCCAGCAGCTTAGCCCCGGGACAGGGCCCCTACGAGCAGTACGTC.

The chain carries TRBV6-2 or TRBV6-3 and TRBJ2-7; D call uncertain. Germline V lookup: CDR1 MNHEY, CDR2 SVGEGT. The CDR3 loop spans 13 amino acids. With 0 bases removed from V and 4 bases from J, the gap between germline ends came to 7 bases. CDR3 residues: CASSYSLAYEQYV. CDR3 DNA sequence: TGTGCCAGCAGTTACTCTTTGGCGTACGAGCAGTACGTC.

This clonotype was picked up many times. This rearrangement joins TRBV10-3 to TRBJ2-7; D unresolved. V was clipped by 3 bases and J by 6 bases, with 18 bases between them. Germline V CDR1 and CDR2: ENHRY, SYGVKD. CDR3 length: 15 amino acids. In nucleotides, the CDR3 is TGTGCCATCAGTGATCGGAGAAACCCGGAGACCGAGCAGTACTTC. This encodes CAISDRRNPETEQYF.

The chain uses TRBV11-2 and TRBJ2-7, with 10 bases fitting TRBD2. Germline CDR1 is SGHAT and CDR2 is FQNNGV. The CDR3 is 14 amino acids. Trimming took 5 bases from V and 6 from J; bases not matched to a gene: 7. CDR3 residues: CASSPAGGIGEQYV. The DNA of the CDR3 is TGTGCCAGCAGCCCAGCGGGAGGGATCGGCGAGCAGTACGTC.

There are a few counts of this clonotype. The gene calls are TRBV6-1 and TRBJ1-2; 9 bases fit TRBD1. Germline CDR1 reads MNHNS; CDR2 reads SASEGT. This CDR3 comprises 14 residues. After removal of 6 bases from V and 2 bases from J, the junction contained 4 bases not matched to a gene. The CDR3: CASRGQGLNYGYTF. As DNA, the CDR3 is TGTGCCAGCAGGGGACAGGGTCTAAACTATGGCTACACCTTC.

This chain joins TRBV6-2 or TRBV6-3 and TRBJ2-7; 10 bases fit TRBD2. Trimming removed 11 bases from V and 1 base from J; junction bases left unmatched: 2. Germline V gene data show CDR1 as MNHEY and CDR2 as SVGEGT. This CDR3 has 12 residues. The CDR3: CAATSGSYEQYF. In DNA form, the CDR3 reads TGTGCCGCGACTAGCGGGTCCTACGAGCAGTACTTC.

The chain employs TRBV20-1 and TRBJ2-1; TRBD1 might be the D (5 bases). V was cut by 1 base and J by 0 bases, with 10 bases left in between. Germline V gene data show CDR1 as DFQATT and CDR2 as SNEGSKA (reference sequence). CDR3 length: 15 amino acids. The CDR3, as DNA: TGCAGTGCTAGAGGGGGCTCCTACTCCTACAATGAGCAGTTCTTC. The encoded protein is CSARGGSYSYNEQFF.

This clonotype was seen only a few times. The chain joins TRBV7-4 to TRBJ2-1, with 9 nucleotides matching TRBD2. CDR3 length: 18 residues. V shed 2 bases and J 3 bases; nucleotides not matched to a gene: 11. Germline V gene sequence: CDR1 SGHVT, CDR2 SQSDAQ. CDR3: CASSLLSGVAGDYNEQFF. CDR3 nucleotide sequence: TGTGCCAGCAGCTTACTGTCGGGGGTAGCGGGAGACTACAATGAGCAGTTCTTC.

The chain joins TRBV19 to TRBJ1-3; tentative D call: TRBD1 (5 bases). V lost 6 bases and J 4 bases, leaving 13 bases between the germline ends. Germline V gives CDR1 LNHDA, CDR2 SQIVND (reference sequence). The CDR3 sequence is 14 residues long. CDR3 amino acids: CASRERGTGNTIYF. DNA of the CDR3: TGTGCCAGTAGGGAACGGGGCACGGGAAACACCATATATTTT. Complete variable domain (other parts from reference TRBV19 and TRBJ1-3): DGGITQSPKYLFRKEGQNVTLSCEQNLNHDAMYWYRQDPGQGLRLIYYSQIVNDFQKGDIAEGYSVSREKKESFPLTVTSAQKNPTAFYLCASRERGTGNTIYFGEGSWLTVV.

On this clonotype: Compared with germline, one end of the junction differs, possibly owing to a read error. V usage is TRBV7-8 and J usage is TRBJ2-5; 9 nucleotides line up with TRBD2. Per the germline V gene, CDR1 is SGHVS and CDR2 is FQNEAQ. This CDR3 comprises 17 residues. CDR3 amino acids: CVSSSGGFSGSRETQYF. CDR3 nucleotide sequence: TGTGTCAGCAGCTCAGGGGGTTTTAGCGGGAGTCGAGAGACCCAGTACTTC.